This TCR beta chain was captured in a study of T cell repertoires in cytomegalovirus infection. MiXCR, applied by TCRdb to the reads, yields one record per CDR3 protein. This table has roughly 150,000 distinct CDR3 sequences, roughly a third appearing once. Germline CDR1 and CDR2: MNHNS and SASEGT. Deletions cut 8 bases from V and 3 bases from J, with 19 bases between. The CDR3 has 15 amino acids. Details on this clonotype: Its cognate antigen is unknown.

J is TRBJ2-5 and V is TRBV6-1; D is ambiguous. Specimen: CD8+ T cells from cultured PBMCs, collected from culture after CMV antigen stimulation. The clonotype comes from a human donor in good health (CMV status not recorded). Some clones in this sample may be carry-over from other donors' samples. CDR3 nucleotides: TGTGCCAGCGCCGACCCGGTTGGATCGGAAGAGACCCAGTACTTC. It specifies CASADPVGSEETQYF.